These 16 T cell receptor beta chains were sequenced from one sample in a study of CD8+CD57+ T cells in acquired aplastic anemia. CD8+CD57+ cell expansion had been shown by flow cytometry in patients chosen for sequencing. The template for TCR beta VDJ and CDR3 sequence profiling was genomic DNA. TCRdb analysed the reads with MiXCR anew, one entry per CDR3 protein. The profile shows roughly 500,000 distinct CDR3 sequences, roughly 34% of them singletons. Sequenced: sorted CD4+, CD8+, or CD8+CD57+ T cells (not recorded which) from PBMCs. The receptors shown here come from a human donor with aplastic anemia.

This clonotype occurred many times. The chain uses TRBV29-1 and TRBJ1-2; 8 bases map to TRBD1. V trimming: 2 bases; J trimming: 8 bases; junction bases outside the gene matches: 10. The CDR3 sequence is 14 residues long. CDR1 SQVTM and CDR2 ANQGSEA come from the germline V gene. As DNA, the CDR3 is TGCAGCGTTGAAAAGAATCAGGGGGCGCAGGGCTACACCTTC. Residues: CSVEKNQGAQGYTF.

This clonotype came up many times. The chain couples TRBV29-1 to TRBJ2-4; D remains ambiguous. CDR3 size: 15 residues. V was cut by 4 bases and J by 3 bases, with 16 bases left in between. The germline CDR1 and CDR2 sequences are SQVTM and ANQGSEA. The CDR3 sequence: CSVVLPLANKNIQYF. The CDR3 bases are TGCAGCGTTGTATTACCTTTAGCAAACAAAAACATTCAGTACTTC.

This clonotype was seen ten or more times. One end of the junction varies from germline; a read error may be responsible. This chain's CDR3 is CASSVAGISPNSPLHF. For the CDR3, the DNA is TGTGCCAGCAGCGTAGCCGGGATATCCCCCAATTCACCCCTCCACTTT. V and J are TRBV7-2 and TRBJ1-6; unclear D gene. The CDR3 has 16 amino acids. Germline V gene data show CDR1 as SGHTA and CDR2 as FQGNSA.

This clonotype has only a few counts. The chain carries TRBV20-1 and TRBJ2-1, with D perhaps TRBD1 or TRBD2 (5 bases each). The CDR3 runs to 15 residues. V shed 5 bases and J shed 1 base, with 15 bases lying between them. Germline lookup yields CDR1 DFQATT and CDR2 SNEGSKA (reference sequence). The CDR3 protein is CSAPEGRGSYNEQFF. CDR3 DNA: TGCAGTGCTCCCGAGGGAAGGGGATCCTACAATGAGCAGTTCTTC.

Ten or more counts support this clonotype. The rearrangement links TRBV19 to TRBJ1-2; 8 nucleotides line up with TRBD1. Per germline, CDR1 LNHDA and CDR2 SQIVND (reference sequence). This CDR3 region has 14 residues. V shed 4 bases, J shed 4 bases, and the junction held 5 bases outside the gene matches. The CDR3 region has the DNA TGTGCCAGTAGTACCCAGACAGGGGTCTATGGCTACACCTTC. As protein: CASSTQTGVYGYTF.

The chain couples TRBV7-3 to TRBJ2-5, with TRBD2 matching 9 bases. V gave up 1 base and J gave up 4 bases; unmatched junction bases: 4. Germline lookup yields CDR1 SGHTA and CDR2 FQGTGA. This CDR3 region has 15 residues. The CDR3 loop reads CASSLSGGASETQYF. CDR3 DNA: TGTGCCAGCAGCTTAAGCGGGGGGGCATCAGAGACCCAGTACTTC. The whole variable domain, filled in from reference TRBV7-3 and TRBJ2-5, reads GAGVSQTPSNKVTEKGKYVELRCDPISGHTALYWYRQSLGQGPEFLIYFQGTGAADDSGLPNDRFFAVRPEGSVSTLKIQRTERGDSAVYLCASSLSGGASETQYFGPGTRLLVL.

The V call is TRBV5-8, the J call TRBJ2-2; D remains unclear. V lost 4 bases and J lost 0, with 10 bases in between. The CDR3 length is 15 residues. The germline V gene has CDR1 SGHTS and CDR2 YDEGEE. The CDR3 DNA reads as TGTGCCAGCAGCAGATACCGTACGAACACCGGGGAGCTGTTTTTT. Translating gives CASSRYRTNTGELFF.

The chain carries TRBV20-1 and TRBJ1-2; TRBD1 might be the D (5 bases). Germline-derived CDR1 and CDR2 are DFQATT and SNEGSKA (reference sequence). V lost 0 bases and J lost 3, with 17 bases in between. The CDR3 extends over 16 amino acids. The CDR3 DNA reads as TGCAGTGCTAGAGACCGAGGGGTTCTCCCTTACTATGGCTACACCTTC. Encoded protein: CSARDRGVLPYYGYTF.

In its sample, this clonotype was seen many times. V gene TRBV20-1 combines with J gene TRBJ1-5; D might be TRBD1 (6 bases). V gave up 3 bases and J gave up 7 bases, with 13 bases separating them. The CDR3 length is 13 residues. Germline loops: CDR1 DFQATT, CDR2 SNEGSKA (reference sequence). The CDR3 nucleotides are TGCAGTGCTAGTAGGACAGTTAGGCAGCCCCAGCATTTT. This codes for CSASRTVRQPQHF.

This clonotype has a count of ten or more. The CDR3 DNA follows: TGCAGTGCAAGGAGGCCTCGTGGCTACACCTTC. Its translation is CSARRPRGYTF. The rearrangement joins TRBV20-1 to TRBJ1-2; D is unclear. Trimming left V 6 bases short and J 7 bases short, with 12 bases between. The CDR3 is made up of 11 amino acids. Germline loops: CDR1 DFQATT, CDR2 SNEGSKA (reference sequence).

This clonotype was observed at least ten times. The chain has TRBV20-1 and TRBJ1-2; TRBD1 might be the D (5 bases). CDR1 is DFQATT, CDR2 SNEGSKA, per germline (reference sequence). The CDR3 covers 16 residues. Trimming left V 0 bases short and J 0 bases short, with 14 bases between. This CDR3 is CSARDAASGTNYGYTF. CDR3 sequence (DNA): TGCAGTGCTAGAGATGCAGCGTCAGGGACTAACTATGGCTACACCTTC.

This clonotype came up many times. The CDR3, as DNA: TGTGCCAGCACGGACACGAACTATGGCTACACCTTC. Residues: CASTDTNYGYTF. This chain links TRBV9 with TRBJ1-2, with D perhaps TRBD1 (5 bases). The CDR3 runs to 12 residues. V shed 6 bases and J shed 2 bases, with 8 bases lying between them. CDR1 is SGDLS, CDR2 YYNGEE, per germline.

Details on this clonotype: Given a much more abundant clone one base away, this may be a read error. This chain uses TRBV5-6 with TRBJ1-6, with TRBD1 as a possible D gene (5 bases). The length of the CDR3 is 14 residues. The V gene's germline CDR1 is SGHDT and CDR2 YYEEEE. This CDR3 reads CASGLARADSPLHF. CDR3 coding DNA: TGTGCCAGCGGCTTGGCCAGGGCCGATTCACCCCTCCACTTT.

This clonotype was seen many times. This chain links TRBV7-8 with TRBJ2-2; 7 bases agree with TRBD1. The CDR3 is 14 residues long. V lost 5 bases, J lost 5 bases, and 5 bases stayed unmatched. Germline V CDR1 and CDR2: SGHVS, FQNEAQ. CDR3 residues: CASSILQGTGELFF. The CDR3 bases are TGTGCCAGCAGCATACTACAGGGGACCGGGGAGCTGTTTTTT.

This clonotype was seen many times. The chain uses TRBV20-1 and TRBJ1-2, with D perhaps matching TRBD1 (5 bases). The CDR3 length is 15 residues. Germline-derived CDR1 and CDR2 are DFQATT and SNEGSKA (reference sequence). With 3 bases removed from V and 0 bases from J, the gap between germline ends came to 14 bases. In DNA, the CDR3 is TGCAGTGCTAGTCCCCGGGACGTCCCTAACTATGGCTACACCTTC. Amino acids: CSASPRDVPNYGYTF.

There are a few counts of this clonotype. A read error may be the cause here, since a much bigger clone is one base away. This chain connects TRBV10-3 to TRBJ2-5; D is ambiguous. This CDR3 has 13 residues. Germline CDR1 ENHRY, CDR2 SYGVKD. Here the CDR3 reads CAISERPETVQCF. CDR3 coding DNA: TGTGCCATCAGTGAGAGGCCGGAGACGGTCCAGTGCTTC.